The 19 T cell receptor beta chains below all came from one sample that was sequenced in a study of PD-1 blockade in classical Hodgkin lymphoma. This table comes from immunoSEQ multiplex PCR, and its TCRdb copy is limited to in-frame clones, with some not included. In the table there are approximately 9,700 clones, over 80% of which are singletons. Time point noted: cycle 4 day 1 (C4D1), after 5 to 7 weeks of nivolumab. Each and every patient relapsed after autologous stem cell transplantation, and patients got differing brentuximab vedotin exposure. Sequenced here: peripheral blood mononuclear cells (PBMCs), sampled before the fourth cycle of nivolumab. These receptors all come from a human donor with classical Hodgkin lymphoma.

The J gene is TRBJ1-1, the V gene TRBV6-5; a weak D match, TRBD1 (5 bases). The V gene's germline CDR1 is MNHEY and CDR2 SVGAGI. Trimming removed 8 bases at V and 1 base at J, with 14 bases between. This CDR3 spans 14 amino acids. The CDR3 reads CASPNPGTNTEAFF. Here the CDR3 DNA reads TGTGCCAGCCCTAATCCGGGGACGAACACTGAAGCTTTCTTT.

The chain is built from TRBV5-1 and TRBJ2-2, with D perhaps matching TRBD1 (6 bases). Germline CDR1 SGHRS, CDR2 YFSETQ. The CDR3 has 17 residues. V lost 3 bases and J lost 0, with 15 bases in between. The CDR3 coding sequence is TGCGCCAGCAGCTACAGACAGGTCATGACGAACACCGGGGAGCTGTTTTTT. Translating it yields CASSYRQVMTNTGELFF.

This clone was recorded a few times. The chain joins TRBV11-1 to TRBJ2-7; 8 bases line up with TRBD2. Germline CDR1 SGHAT, CDR2 FQDESV (reference sequence). CDR3 size: 14 residues. Trimming removed 4 bases from V and 1 base from J; junction bases left unmatched: 3. CDR3 DNA: TGTGCCAGCAGCTCCGGGACTAGGTCCTACGAGCAGTACTTC. Protein product: CASSSGTRSYEQYF.

The V and J genes are TRBV9 and TRBJ2-2, with 10 nucleotides matching TRBD2. V lost 3 bases to trimming and J lost 6 bases; unmatched junction nucleotides: 8. Germline CDR1 SGDLS, CDR2 YYNGEE. This CDR3 contains 16 residues. The CDR3 loop reads CASSAGLAASPGELFF. Written as DNA, the CDR3 is TGTGCCAGCAGCGCCGGACTAGCGGCCTCCCCCGGGGAGCTGTTTTTT.

In its sample, this clone was seen once. V usage is TRBV5-6 and J usage is TRBJ1-4; no definite D call. The CDR3 has 14 amino acids. V lost 0 bases to trimming and J lost 7 bases, with 10 bases between them. The germline V gene encodes CDR1 SGHDT and CDR2 YYEEEE. This CDR3 is CASSLGTLSEKLFF. CDR3 sequence (DNA): TGTGCCAGCAGCTTGGGGACTCTAAGTGAAAAACTGTTTTTT.

This clone showed up just once. This rearrangement joins TRBV19 to TRBJ2-3; no clear D gene. CDR3 length: 15 amino acids. The V gene lost 4 bases and the J gene lost 0 bases, with 11 bases spanning the gap. Per germline, CDR1 LNHDA and CDR2 SQIVND (reference sequence). CDR3 nucleotide sequence: TGTGCCAGTAGTAATCGCCCGGGCAGCACAGATACGCAGTATTTT. Its translation is CASSNRPGSTDTQYF. Variable domain in full (rest from reference TRBV19 and TRBJ2-3): DGGITQSPKYLFRKEGQNVTLSCEQNLNHDAMYWYRQDPGQGLRLIYYSQIVNDFQKGDIAEGYSVSREKKESFPLTVTSAQKNPTAFYLCASSNRPGSTDTQYFGPGTRLTVL.

J is TRBJ2-7 and V is TRBV4-2, with D maybe TRBD2 (5 bases). This CDR3 comprises 16 residues. Between the trimmed V and J ends, which lost 0 bases and 2 bases, there was a span of 14 bases. Germline CDR1 reads LGHNA; CDR2 reads YNFKEQ. CDR3 region: CASSQDIRGITYEQYF. CDR3 DNA: TGTGCCAGCAGCCAAGATATCAGAGGGATCACCTACGAGCAGTACTTC.

The chain uses TRBV30 and TRBJ2-3; a possible D gene is TRBD1 (5 bases). Germline CDR1 is GTSNPN and CDR2 is SVGIG (reference sequence). This CDR3 has 13 residues. The V end was cut by 5 bases, the J end by 8 bases, with 17 bases between. Here the CDR3 reads CAWGASPSGTQYF. In DNA form, the CDR3 reads TGTGCCTGGGGGGCCTCCCCGTCGGGTACGCAGTATTTT.

The V gene is TRBV13, the J gene TRBJ2-1; no clear D gene. This CDR3 region has 18 residues. Germline CDR1 and CDR2: PRHDT and FYEKMQ (reference sequence). Trimming removed 5 bases from V and 5 bases from J, with 25 bases in between. The CDR3 sequence is CASSRISYQLKMDNEQFF. The CDR3 bases are TGTGCCAGCAGCCGGATATCTTACCAATTGAAAATGGACAATGAGCAGTTCTTC.

This rearrangement joins TRBV18 to TRBJ1-3; D is perhaps TRBD1 (5 bases). This CDR3 comprises 15 residues. Germline V gives CDR1 KGHSH, CDR2 LQKENI. V was pared by 3 bases and J by 2 bases, with 11 bases between. The CDR3 is CASSPGDPPGNTIYF. The CDR3 DNA reads TGTGCCAGCTCACCGGGGGACCCTCCTGGAAACACCATATATTTT.

The chain has TRBV5-1 and TRBJ2-5, with D perhaps TRBD1 or TRBD2 (5 bases each). The better agreement between TRBJ2-7 and the DNA end casts doubt on the J call. The CDR3 is made up of 17 amino acids. Germline CDR1 and CDR2: SGHRS and YFSETQ. As DNA, the CDR3 is TGCGCCAGCAGCTCCTCCCTTGACAGCCTTGGGAGCTACGAGCAGTACTTC. Its translation: CASSSSLDSLGSYEQYF.

The chain joins TRBV19 to TRBJ2-4; 7 nucleotides agree with TRBD1. CDR3 length: 15 amino acids. Trimming at V came to 5 bases and at J to 0 bases, leaving 4 bases not matched to a gene. Looked up from germline, CDR1 is LNHDA and CDR2 is SQIVND (reference sequence). CDR3 nucleotide sequence: TGTGCCAGTAGTCGGGACAGCCAAGCCAAAAACATTCAGTACTTC. Translating gives CASSRDSQAKNIQYF.

J is TRBJ2-1 and V is TRBV27; 11 positions match TRBD2. The CDR3 is made up of 18 amino acids. Losses at the gene ends were 4 bases for V and 5 bases for J; bases not matched to a gene: 13. Per germline, CDR1 MNHEY and CDR2 SMNVEV (reference sequence). The CDR3: CASSSVELAGEPDNEQFF. DNA of the CDR3: TGTGCCAGCAGTTCGGTGGAACTAGCGGGGGAGCCAGACAATGAGCAGTTCTTC.

This clone was seen just once. The chain uses TRBV29-1 and TRBJ1-1; TRBD1 might be the D (6 bases). Trimming removed 3 bases from V and 4 bases from J, with 18 bases in between. The CDR3 totals 15 residues. Germline V lookup: CDR1 SQVTM, CDR2 ANQGSEA. This chain's CDR3 is CSVDWGTPVGTEAFF. The CDR3 region has the DNA TGCAGCGTTGATTGGGGGACACCCGTGGGCACTGAAGCTTTCTTT.

The gene calls are TRBV5-1 and TRBJ1-2, with D unresolved. Germline V gene sequence: CDR1 SGHRS, CDR2 YFSETQ. The CDR3 totals 14 residues. The V end lost 3 bases, the J end lost 5 bases, and 14 bases lay between the germline ends. The CDR3, as DNA: TGCGCCAGCAGCTATGAGGAGGCGGAATATGGCTACACCTTC. Translating gives CASSYEEAEYGYTF.

The chain has TRBV2 and TRBJ1-1; perhaps TRBD1 as D (6 bases). Trimming shortened V by 6 bases and J by 1 base, and 15 bases separated the two germline ends. Germline CDR1 is SNHLY and CDR2 is FYNNEI. The CDR3 totals 15 residues. The CDR3 sequence: CASRYSTDRNTEAFF. CDR3 in DNA: TGTGCCAGCAGATATTCTACGGACAGGAACACTGAAGCTTTCTTT.

The V gene is TRBV19, the J gene TRBJ1-5; the D gene is possibly TRBD1 (6 bases). In germline, CDR1 is LNHDA, CDR2 SQIVND (reference sequence). V was cut by 3 bases and J by 1 base, with 19 bases left in between. The CDR3 has 18 amino acids. In nucleotides, the CDR3 is TGTGCCAGTAGTATCTCCCCGCCCGGGACATCAAGCAATCAGCCCCAGCATTTT. Translation gives CASSISPPGTSSNQPQHF.

The CDR3 sequence: CASSLVVGQETQYF. CDR3 DNA: TGCGCCAGCAGCTTGGTAGTGGGACAAGAGACCCAGTACTTC. The rearrangement joins TRBV5-1 to TRBJ2-5; D not certain. CDR1 and CDR2 (germline): SGHRS, YFSETQ. The CDR3 consists of 14 residues. V dropped 0 bases and J dropped 2 bases, with 8 bases sitting between them.

The rearrangement joins TRBV9 to TRBJ2-3; 8 nucleotides agree with TRBD2. The germline V gene encodes CDR1 SGDLS and CDR2 YYNGEE. This CDR3 region has 16 residues. Unmatched junction bases numbered 7, after V lost 0 bases and J lost 4 bases. In nucleotides, the CDR3 is TGTGCCAGCAGCGTAGGGGCCCGGGGGGGCTCAGATACGCAGTATTTT. It is translated as CASSVGARGGSDTQYF. The full variable domain, rest sourced from reference TRBV9 and TRBJ2-3, is DSGVTQTPKHLITATGQRVTLRCSPRSGDLSVYWYQQSLDQGLQFLIQYYNGEERAKGNILERFSAQQFPDLHSELNLSSLELGDSALYFCASSVGARGGSDTQYFGPGTRLTVL.